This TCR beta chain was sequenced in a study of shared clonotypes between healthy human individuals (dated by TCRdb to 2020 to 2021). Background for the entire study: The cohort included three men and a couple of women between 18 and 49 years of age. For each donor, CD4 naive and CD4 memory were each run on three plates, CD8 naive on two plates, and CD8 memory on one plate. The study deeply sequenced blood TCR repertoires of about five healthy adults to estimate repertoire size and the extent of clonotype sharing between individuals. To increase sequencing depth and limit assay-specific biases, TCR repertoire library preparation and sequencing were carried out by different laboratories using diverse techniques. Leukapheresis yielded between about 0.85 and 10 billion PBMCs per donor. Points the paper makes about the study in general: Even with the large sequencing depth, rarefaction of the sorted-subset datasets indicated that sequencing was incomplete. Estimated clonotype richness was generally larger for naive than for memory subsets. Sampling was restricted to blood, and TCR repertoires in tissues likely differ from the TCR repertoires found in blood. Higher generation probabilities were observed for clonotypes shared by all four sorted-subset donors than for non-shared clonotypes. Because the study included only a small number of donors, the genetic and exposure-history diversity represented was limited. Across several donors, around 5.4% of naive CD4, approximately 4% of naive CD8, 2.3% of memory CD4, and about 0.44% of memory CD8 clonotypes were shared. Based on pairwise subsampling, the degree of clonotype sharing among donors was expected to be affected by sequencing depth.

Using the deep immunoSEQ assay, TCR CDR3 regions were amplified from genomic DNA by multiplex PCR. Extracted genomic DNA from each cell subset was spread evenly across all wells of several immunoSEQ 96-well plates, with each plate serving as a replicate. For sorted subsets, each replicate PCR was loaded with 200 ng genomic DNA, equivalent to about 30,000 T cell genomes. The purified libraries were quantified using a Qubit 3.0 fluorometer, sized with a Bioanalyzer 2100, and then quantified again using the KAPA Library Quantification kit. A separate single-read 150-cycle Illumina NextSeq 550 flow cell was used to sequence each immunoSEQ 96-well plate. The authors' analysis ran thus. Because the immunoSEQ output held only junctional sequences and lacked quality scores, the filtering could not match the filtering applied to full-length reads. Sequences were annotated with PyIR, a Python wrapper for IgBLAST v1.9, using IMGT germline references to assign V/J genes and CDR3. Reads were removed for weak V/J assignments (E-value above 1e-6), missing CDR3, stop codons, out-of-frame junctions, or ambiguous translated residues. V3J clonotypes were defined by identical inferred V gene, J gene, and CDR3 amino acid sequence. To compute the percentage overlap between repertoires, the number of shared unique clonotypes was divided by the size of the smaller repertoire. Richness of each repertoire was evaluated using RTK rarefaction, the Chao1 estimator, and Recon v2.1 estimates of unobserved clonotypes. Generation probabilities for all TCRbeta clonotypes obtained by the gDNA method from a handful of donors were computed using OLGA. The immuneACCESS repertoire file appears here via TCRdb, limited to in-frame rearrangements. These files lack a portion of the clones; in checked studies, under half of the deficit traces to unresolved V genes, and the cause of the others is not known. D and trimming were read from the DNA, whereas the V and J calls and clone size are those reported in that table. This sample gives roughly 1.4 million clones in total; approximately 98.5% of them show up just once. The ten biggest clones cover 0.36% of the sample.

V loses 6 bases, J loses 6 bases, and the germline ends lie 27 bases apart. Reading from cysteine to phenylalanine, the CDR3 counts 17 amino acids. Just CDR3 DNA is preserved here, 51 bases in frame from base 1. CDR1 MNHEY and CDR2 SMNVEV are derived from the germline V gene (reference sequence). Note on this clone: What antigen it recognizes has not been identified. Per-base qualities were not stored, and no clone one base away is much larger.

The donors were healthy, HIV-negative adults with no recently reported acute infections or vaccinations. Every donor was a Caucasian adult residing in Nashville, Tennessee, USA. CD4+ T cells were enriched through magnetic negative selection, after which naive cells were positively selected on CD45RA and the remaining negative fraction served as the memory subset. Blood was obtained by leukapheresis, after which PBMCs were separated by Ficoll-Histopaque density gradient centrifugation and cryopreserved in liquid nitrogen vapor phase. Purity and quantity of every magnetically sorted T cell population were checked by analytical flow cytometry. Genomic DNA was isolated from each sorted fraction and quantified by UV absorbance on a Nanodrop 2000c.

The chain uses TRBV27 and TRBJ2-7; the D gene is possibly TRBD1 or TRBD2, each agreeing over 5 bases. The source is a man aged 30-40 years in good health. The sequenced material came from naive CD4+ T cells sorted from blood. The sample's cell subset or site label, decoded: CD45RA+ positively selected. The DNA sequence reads TGTGCCAGCAGGCAGGGCGGAGGCCCCATAAGTTTCTCCGAGCAGTACTTC. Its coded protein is CASRQGGGPISFSEQYF.